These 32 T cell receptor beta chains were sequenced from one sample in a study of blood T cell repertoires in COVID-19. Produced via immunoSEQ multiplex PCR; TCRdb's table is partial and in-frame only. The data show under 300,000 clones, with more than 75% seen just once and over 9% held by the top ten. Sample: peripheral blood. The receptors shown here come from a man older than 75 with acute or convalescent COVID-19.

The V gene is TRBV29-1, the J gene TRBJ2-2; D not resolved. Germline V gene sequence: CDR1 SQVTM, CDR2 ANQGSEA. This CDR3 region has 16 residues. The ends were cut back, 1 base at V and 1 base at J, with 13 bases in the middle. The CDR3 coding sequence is TGCAGCGTTGAAGTTCCCCATACAAGGAACACCGGGGAGCTGTTTTTT. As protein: CSVEVPHTRNTGELFF.

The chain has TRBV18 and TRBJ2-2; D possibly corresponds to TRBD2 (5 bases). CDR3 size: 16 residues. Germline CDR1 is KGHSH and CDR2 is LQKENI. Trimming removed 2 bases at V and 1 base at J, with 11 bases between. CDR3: CASSPGSGGNTGELFF. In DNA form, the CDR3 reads TGTGCCAGCTCACCAGGGTCTGGAGGGAACACCGGGGAGCTGTTTTTT.

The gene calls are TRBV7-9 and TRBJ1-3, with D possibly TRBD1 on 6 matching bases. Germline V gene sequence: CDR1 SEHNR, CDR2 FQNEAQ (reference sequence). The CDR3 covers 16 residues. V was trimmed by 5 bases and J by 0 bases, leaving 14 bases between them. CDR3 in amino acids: CASSVTGTSSGNTIYF. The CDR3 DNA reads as TGTGCCAGCAGCGTCACAGGGACCAGCTCTGGAAACACCATATATTTT.

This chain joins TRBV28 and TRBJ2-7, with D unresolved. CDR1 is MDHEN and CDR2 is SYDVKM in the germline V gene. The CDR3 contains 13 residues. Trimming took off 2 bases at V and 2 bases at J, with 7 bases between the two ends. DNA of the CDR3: TGTGCCAGCAGTTTACTAGAGCCCTACGAGCAGTACTTC. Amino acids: CASSLLEPYEQYF.

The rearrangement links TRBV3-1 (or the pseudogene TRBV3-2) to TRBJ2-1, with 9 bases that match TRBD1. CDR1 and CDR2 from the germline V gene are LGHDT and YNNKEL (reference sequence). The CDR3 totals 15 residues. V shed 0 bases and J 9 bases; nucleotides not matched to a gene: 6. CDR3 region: CASSQDGTGRGEQFF. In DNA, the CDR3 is TGTGCCAGCAGCCAAGATGGGACAGGGAGGGGTGAGCAGTTCTTC.

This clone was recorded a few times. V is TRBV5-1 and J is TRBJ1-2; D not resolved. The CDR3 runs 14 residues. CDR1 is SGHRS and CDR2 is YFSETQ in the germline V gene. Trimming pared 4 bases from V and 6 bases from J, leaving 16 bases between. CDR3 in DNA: TGCGCCAGCAGCCCTCGCGGAGCAGAGCATGGCTACACCTTC. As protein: CASSPRGAEHGYTF.

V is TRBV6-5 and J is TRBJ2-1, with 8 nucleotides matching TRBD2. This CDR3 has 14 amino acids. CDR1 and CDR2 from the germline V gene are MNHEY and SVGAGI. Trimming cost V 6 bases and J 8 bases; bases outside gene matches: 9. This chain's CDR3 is CASRASGSAHEQFF. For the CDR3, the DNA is TGTGCCAGCAGGGCTAGCGGGTCCGCCCATGAGCAGTTCTTC.

DNA for the CDR3: TGTGCCAGCAGGAATGGGGGGGACAGGGAAGCTTTCTTT. As protein: CASRNGGDREAFF. The chain links TRBV28 to TRBJ1-1; 8 nucleotides match TRBD1. The CDR3 is 13 residues long. The germline V gene has CDR1 MDHEN and CDR2 SYDVKM. V dropped 6 bases and J dropped 8; count of bases not matched to a gene: 8.

The CDR3 loop reads CASSLREGRAYEQYF. The CDR3 nucleotides read TGTGCCAGCAGCTTAAGGGAGGGGCGCGCCTACGAGCAGTACTTC. The chain employs TRBV7-9 and TRBJ2-7, with 7 bases that match TRBD2. Germline CDR1 SEHNR, CDR2 FQNEAQ (reference sequence). The CDR3 sequence is 15 residues long. The trim removed 2 bases at V and 2 bases at J, leaving 6 bases unmatched.

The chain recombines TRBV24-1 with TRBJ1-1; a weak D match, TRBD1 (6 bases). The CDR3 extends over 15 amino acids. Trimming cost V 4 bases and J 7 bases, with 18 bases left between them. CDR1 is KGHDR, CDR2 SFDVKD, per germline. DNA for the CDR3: TGTGCCACCAGTGACCCGGGGGGGCGGCAAAATGAAGCTTTCTTT. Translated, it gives CATSDPGGRQNEAFF.

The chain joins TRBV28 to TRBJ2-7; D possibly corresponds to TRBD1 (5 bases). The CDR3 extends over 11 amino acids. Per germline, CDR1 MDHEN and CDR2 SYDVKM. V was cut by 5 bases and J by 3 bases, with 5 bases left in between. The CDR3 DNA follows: TGTGCCAGCAGTACAGGCTACGAGCAGTACTTC. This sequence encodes CASSTGYEQYF.

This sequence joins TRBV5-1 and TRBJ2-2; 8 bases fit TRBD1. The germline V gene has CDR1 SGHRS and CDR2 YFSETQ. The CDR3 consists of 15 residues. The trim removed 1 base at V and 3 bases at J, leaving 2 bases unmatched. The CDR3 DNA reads TGCGCCAGCAGCTTGAACAGGGGGGACACCGGGGAGCTGTTTTTT. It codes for CASSLNRGDTGELFF.

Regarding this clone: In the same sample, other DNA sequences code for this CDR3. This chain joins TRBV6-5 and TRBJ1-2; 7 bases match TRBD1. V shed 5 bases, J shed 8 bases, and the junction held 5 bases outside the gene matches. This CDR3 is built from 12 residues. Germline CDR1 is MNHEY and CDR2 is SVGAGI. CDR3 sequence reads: CASSRQGFGYTF. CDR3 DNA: TGTGCCAGCAGTCGACAGGGTTTCGGCTACACCTTC.

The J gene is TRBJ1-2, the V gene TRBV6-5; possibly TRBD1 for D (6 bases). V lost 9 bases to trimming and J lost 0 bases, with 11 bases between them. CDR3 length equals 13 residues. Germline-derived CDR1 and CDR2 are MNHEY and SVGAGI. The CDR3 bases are TGTGCCAGTGGACAGTCATCTAACTATGGCTACACCTTC. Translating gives CASGQSSNYGYTF.

CDR3 region: CATSDSGTGPYNEQFF. In nucleotides, the CDR3 is TGTGCCACCAGTGACTCCGGGACAGGGCCCTACAATGAGCAGTTCTTC. The rearrangement joins TRBV24-1 to TRBJ2-1; 9 bases map to TRBD1. CDR3 length: 16 residues. Unmatched junction bases numbered 5, after V lost 4 bases and J lost 2 bases. CDR1 KGHDR and CDR2 SFDVKD come from the germline V gene.

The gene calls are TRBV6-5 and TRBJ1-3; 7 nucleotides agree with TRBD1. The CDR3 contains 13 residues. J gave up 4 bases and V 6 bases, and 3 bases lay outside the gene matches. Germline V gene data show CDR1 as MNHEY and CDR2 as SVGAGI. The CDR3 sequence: CASRQTGGNTIYF. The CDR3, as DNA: TGTGCCAGCAGACAGACAGGGGGAAACACCATATATTTT.

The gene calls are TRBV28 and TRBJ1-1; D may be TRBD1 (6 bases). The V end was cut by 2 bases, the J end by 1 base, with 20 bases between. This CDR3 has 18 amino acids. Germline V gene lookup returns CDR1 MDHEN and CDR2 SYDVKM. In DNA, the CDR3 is TGTGCCAGCAGTTTACCGCTACGGGGGGCATGGGGGAACACTGAAGCTTTCTTT. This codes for CASSLPLRGAWGNTEAFF.

This CDR3 reads CASSFGLAGENEQFF. As DNA, the CDR3 is TGTGCCAGCAGTTTCGGCCTAGCGGGAGAGAATGAGCAGTTCTTC. The chain couples TRBV2 to TRBJ2-1, with 10 bases fitting TRBD2. The J segment lost 7 bases and the V segment lost 5 bases, leaving 8 bases of the junction unmatched. The CDR3 is made up of 15 amino acids. Germline loops: CDR1 SNHLY, CDR2 FYNNEI.

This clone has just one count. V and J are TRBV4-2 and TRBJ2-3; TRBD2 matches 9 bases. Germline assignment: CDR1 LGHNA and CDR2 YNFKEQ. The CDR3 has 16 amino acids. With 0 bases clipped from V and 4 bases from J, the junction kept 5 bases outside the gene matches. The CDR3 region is CASSQDSSGEADTQYF. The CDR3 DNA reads TGTGCCAGCAGCCAAGATTCTAGCGGGGAGGCAGATACGCAGTATTTT.

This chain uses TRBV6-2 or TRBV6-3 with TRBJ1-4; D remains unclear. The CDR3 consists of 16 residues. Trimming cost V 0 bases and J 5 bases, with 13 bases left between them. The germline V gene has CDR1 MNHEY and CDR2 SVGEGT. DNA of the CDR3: TGTGCCAGCAGTTACTCTCCTTTCCTCGAGAATGAAAAACTGTTTTTT. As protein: CASSYSPFLENEKLFF.

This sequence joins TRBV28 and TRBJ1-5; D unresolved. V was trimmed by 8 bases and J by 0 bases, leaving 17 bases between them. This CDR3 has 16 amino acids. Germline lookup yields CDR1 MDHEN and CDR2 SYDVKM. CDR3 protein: CASGSAGRNSNQPQHF. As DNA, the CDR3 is TGTGCCAGCGGCTCGGCGGGCAGGAATAGCAATCAGCCCCAGCATTTT. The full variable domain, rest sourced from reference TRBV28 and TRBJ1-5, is DVKVTQSSRYLVKRTGEKVFLECVQDMDHENMFWYRQDPGLGLRLIYFSYDVKMKEKGDIPEGYSVSREKKERFSLILESASTNQTSMYLCASGSAGRNSNQPQHFGDGTRLSIL.

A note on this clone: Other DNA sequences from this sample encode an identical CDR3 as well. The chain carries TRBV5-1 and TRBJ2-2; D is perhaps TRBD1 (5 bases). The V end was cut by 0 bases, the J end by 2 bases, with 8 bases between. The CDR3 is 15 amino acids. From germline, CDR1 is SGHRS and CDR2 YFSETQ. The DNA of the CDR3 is TGCGCCAGCAGCTTGGGTCAGGGCAACACCGGGGAGCTGTTTTTT. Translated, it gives CASSLGQGNTGELFF.

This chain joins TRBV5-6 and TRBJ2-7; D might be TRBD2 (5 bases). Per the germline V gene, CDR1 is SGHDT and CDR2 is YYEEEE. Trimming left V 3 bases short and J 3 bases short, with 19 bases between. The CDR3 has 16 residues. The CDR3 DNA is TGTGCCAGCAGCTCGAGTAAATCGGGGATTGACTACGAGCAGTACTTC. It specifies CASSSSKSGIDYEQYF.

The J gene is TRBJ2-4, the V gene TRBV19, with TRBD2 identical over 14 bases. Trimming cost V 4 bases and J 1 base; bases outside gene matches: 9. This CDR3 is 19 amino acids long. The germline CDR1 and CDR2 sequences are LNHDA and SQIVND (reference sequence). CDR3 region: CASSKTSGGAARAKNIQYF. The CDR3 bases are TGTGCCAGTAGTAAGACTAGCGGGGGGGCCGCCAGGGCCAAAAACATTCAGTACTTC.

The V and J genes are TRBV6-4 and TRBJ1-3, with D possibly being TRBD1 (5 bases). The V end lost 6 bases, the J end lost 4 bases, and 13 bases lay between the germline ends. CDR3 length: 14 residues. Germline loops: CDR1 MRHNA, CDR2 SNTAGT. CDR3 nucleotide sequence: TGTGCCAGCAGCGCAACAGGATCGGGAAACACCATATATTTT. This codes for CASSATGSGNTIYF.

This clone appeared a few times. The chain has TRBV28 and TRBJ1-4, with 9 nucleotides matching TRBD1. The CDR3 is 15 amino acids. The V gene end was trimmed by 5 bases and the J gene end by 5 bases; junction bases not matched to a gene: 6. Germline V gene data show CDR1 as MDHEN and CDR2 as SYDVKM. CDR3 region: CASSPPGTGNEKLFF. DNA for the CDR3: TGTGCCAGCAGTCCCCCCGGGACAGGGAATGAAAAACTGTTTTTT.

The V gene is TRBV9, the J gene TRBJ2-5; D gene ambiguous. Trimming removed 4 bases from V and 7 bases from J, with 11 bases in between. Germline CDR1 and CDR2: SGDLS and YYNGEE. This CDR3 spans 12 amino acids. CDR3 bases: TGTGCCAGCAGCCACGCCAGTCTGACCCAGTACTTC. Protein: CASSHASLTQYF.

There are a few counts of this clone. The CDR3 is CASSLRGQVPLSGNTIYF. DNA of the CDR3: TGTGCCAGCAGCCTGCGGGGACAGGTTCCACTCTCTGGAAACACCATATATTTT. The chain recombines TRBV21-1 with TRBJ1-3; the D call TRBD1 from the table was never checked on the DNA. TRBV21-1 is a pseudogene segment. The length of the CDR3 is 18 residues.

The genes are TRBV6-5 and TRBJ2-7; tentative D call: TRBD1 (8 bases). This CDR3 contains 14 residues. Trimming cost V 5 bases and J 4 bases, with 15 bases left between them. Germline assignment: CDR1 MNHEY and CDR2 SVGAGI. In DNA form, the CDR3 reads TGTGCCAGCAGTAACCAACAGGGGGGGTACGAGCAGTACTTC. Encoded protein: CASSNQQGGYEQYF.

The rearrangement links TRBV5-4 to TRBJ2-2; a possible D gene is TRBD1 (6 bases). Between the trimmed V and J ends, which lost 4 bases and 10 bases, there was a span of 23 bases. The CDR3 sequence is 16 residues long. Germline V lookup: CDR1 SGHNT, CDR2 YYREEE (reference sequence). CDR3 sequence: CASSPRDKHTGEELFF. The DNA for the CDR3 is TGTGCCAGCAGCCCCCGGGACAAACACACCGGGGAGGAGCTGTTTTTT.

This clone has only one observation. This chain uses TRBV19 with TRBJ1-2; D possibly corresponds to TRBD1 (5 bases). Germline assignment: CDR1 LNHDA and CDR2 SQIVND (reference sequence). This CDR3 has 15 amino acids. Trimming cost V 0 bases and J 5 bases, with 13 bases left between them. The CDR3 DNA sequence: TGTGCCAGTAGTATAGAAGGGACTGGACTATATGGCTACACCTTC. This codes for CASSIEGTGLYGYTF.

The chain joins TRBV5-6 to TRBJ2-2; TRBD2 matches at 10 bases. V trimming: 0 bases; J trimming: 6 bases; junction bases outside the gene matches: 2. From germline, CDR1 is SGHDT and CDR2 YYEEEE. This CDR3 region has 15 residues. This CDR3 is CASSLASGGAGELFF. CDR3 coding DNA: TGTGCCAGCAGCTTGGCCAGCGGGGGGGCCGGGGAGCTGTTTTTT.